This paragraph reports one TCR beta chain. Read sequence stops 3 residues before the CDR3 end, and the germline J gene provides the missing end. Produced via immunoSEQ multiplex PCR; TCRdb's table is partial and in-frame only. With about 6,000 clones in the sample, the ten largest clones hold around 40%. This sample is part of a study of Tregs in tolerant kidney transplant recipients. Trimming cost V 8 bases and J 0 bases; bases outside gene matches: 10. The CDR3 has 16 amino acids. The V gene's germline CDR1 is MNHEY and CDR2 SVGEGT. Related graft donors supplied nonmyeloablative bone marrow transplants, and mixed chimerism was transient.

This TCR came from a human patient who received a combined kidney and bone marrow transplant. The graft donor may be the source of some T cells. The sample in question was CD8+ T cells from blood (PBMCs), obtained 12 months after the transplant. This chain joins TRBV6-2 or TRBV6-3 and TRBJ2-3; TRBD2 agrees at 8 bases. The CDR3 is CASAILGTSSTDTQYF. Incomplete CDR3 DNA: TGTGCCAGCGCGATACTTGGGACTAGTAGCACAGATACG.